This entry lists 5 T cell receptor beta chains sequenced from one sample in a study of PD-1 blockade in classical Hodgkin lymphoma. Profiling relied on immunoSEQ multiplex PCR, and the TCRdb table lists in-frame clones only, not all of them. Among approximately 35,000 clones listed, 80% to 90% were seen once. Time point specified: newly diagnosed, previously untreated cHL patient sample. Negative magnetic selection isolated CD4+ T cells from thawed PBMCs. The sequenced material came from CD4+ T cells from blood. These receptors originate from a human donor with classical Hodgkin lymphoma.

V is TRBV5-6 and J is TRBJ2-5; D unresolved. The germline CDR1 and CDR2 sequences are SGHDT and YYEEEE. V lost 2 bases and J 1 base, leaving 12 bases between the germline ends. The CDR3 runs 15 residues. The chain's CDR3 is CASSLSWHPQETQYF. In DNA form, the CDR3 reads TGTGCCAGCAGCTTAAGTTGGCATCCCCAAGAGACCCAGTACTTC. Full variable domain (remainder filled in from reference TRBV5-6 and TRBJ2-5): DAGVTQSPTHLIKTRGQQVTLRCSPKSGHDTVSWYQQALGQGPQFIFQYYEEEERQRGNFPDRFSGHQFPNYSSELNVNALLLGDSALYLCASSLSWHPQETQYFGPGTRLLVL.

The J gene is TRBJ2-5, the V gene TRBV19; D ambiguous. This CDR3 comprises 16 residues. Looked up from germline, CDR1 is LNHDA and CDR2 is SQIVND (reference sequence). V was cut by 6 bases and J by 7 bases, with 24 bases left in between. CDR3 residues: CASSDYPRAQDGTQYF. In nucleotides, the CDR3 is TGTGCCAGTAGCGATTACCCCCGGGCCCAGGATGGGACCCAGTACTTC.

The chain recombines TRBV5-1 with TRBJ2-7; D perhaps matches TRBD1 (6 bases). V lost 0 bases and J lost 2, with 9 bases in between. The germline CDR1 and CDR2 sequences are SGHRS and YFSETQ. This CDR3 is 14 amino acids long. CDR3 bases: TGCGCCAGCAGCTTGGCTGGGGACACCTACGAGCAGTACTTC. Its protein is CASSLAGDTYEQYF.

The table lists this clone with a few counts. The genes are TRBV27 and TRBJ1-2; perhaps TRBD1 as D (5 bases). This CDR3 is 14 amino acids long. Trimming removed 6 bases from V and 8 bases from J, with 19 bases in between. The germline V gene has CDR1 MNHEY and CDR2 SMNVEV (reference sequence). The CDR3 coding sequence is TGTGCCAGCAGATCCGACAGATTACTGGGGGGCTACACCTTC. Translation: CASRSDRLLGGYTF.

J is TRBJ2-5 and V is TRBV18; D remains unclear. Germline-derived CDR1 and CDR2 are KGHSH and LQKENI. The CDR3 has 13 residues. Trimming stripped 1 base from V and 4 bases from J, with 7 bases between. The DNA for the CDR3 is TGTGCCAGCTCACCACTCCTCGGAGAGACCCAGTACTTC. Encoded protein: CASSPLLGETQYF.